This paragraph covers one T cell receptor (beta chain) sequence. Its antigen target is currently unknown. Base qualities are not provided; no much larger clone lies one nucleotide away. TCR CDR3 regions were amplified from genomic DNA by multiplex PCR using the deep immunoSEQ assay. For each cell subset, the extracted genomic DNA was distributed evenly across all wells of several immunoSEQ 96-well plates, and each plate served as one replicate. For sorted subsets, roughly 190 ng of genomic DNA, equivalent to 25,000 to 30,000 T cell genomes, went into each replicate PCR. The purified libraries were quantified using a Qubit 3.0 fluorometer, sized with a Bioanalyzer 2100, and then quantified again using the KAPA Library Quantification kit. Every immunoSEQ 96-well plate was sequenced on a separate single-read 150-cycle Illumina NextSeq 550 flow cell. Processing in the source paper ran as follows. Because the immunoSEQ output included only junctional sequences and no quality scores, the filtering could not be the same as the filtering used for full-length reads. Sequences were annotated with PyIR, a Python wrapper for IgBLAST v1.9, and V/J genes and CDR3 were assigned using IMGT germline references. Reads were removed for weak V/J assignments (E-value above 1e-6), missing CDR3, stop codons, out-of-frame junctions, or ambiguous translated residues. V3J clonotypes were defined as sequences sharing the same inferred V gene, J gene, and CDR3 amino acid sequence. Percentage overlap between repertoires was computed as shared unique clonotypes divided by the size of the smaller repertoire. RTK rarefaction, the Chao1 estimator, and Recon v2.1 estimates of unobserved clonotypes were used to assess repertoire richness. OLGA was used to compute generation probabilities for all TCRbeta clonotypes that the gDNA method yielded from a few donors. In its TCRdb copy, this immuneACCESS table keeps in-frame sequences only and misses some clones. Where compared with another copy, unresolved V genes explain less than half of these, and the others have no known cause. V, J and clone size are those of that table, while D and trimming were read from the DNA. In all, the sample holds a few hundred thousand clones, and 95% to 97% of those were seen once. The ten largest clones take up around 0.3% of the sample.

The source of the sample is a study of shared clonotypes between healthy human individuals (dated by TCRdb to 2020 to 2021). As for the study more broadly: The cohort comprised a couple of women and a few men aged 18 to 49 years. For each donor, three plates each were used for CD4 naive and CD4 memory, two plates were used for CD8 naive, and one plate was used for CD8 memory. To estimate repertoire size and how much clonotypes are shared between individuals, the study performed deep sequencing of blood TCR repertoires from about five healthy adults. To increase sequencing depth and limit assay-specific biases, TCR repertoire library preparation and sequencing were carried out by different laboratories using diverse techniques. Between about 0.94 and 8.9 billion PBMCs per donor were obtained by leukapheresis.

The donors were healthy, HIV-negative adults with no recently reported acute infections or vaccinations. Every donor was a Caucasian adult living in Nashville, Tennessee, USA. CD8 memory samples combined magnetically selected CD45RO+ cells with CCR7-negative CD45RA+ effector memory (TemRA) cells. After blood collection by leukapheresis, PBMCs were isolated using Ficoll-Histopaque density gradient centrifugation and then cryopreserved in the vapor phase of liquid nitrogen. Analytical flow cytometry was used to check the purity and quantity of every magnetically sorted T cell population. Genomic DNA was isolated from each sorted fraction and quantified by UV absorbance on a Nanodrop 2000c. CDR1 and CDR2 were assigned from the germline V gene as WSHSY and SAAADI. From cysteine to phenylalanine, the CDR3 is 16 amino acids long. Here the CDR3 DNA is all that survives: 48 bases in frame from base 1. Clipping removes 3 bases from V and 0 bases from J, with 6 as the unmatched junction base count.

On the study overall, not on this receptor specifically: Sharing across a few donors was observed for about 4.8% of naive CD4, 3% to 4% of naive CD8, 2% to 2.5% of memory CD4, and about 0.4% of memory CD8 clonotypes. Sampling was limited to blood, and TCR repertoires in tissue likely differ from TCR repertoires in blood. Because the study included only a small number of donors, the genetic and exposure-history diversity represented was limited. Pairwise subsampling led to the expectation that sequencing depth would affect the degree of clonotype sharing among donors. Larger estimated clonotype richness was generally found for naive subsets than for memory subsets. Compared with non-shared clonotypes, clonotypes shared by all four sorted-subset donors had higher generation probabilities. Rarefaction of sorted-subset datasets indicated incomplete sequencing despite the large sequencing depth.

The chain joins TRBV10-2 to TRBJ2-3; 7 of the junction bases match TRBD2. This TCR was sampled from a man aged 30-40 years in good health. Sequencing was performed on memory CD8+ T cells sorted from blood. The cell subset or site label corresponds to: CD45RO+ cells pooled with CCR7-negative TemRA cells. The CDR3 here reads CASSDASGTSTDTQYF. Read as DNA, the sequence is TGCGCCAGCAGTGACGCTAGCGGAACTAGCACAGATACGCAGTATTTT.